Below are 20 T cell receptor beta chains sequenced from a single sample in a study of blood T cell repertoires in COVID-19. TCRdb's table, derived via immunoSEQ multiplex PCR, lists solely in-frame clones and lacks some. The sample shows about 230,000 clones, 86% of them seen only once. Sequencing was carried out using peripheral blood. These receptors all stem from a middle-aged man with COVID-19, enrolled during active disease.

This chain connects TRBV14 to TRBJ2-3, with 12 bases lining up with TRBD2. The germline CDR1 and CDR2 sequences are SGHDN and FVKESK. V lost 5 bases, J lost 2 bases, and 5 bases stayed unmatched. The CDR3 spans 16 residues. The CDR3 coding sequence is TGTGCCAGCAGCAAAACTAGCGGGAGGAACACAGATACGCAGTATTTT. This gives the protein CASSKTSGRNTDTQYF.

The V call is TRBV18, the J call TRBJ2-7, with TRBD2 matching over 9 bases. Trimming took 2 bases from V and 2 from J; bases not matched to a gene: 4. This CDR3 comprises 15 residues. Germline V gene sequence: CDR1 KGHSH, CDR2 LQKENI. Written as DNA, the CDR3 is TGTGCCAGCTCACCAGGACTAGCGATAGCCTACGAGCAGTACTTC. It encodes CASSPGLAIAYEQYF.

The chain is built from TRBV4-1 and TRBJ2-7; 9 bases align to TRBD1. V trimming: 4 bases; J trimming: 3 bases; junction bases outside the gene matches: 10. CDR1 is MGHRA, CDR2 YSYEKL, per germline. CDR3 length equals 16 residues. CDR3 coding DNA: TGCGCCAGCAGCCCCGGACCGGGACAGGGCCTCTACGAGCAGTACTTC. Protein product: CASSPGPGQGLYEQYF.

This clone occurred once. The rearrangement joins TRBV5-4 to TRBJ2-7, with TRBD1 matching over 12 bases. Germline V lookup: CDR1 SGHNT, CDR2 YYREEE (reference sequence). The CDR3 extends over 14 amino acids. Germline trimming cut 4 bases from V and 6 bases from J; bases unmatched to any gene: 5. Here the CDR3 reads CASSQGQGAGEQYF. In DNA form, the CDR3 reads TGTGCCAGCAGCCAGGGACAGGGGGCGGGCGAGCAGTACTTC.

J is TRBJ2-2 and V is TRBV5-1, with a tentative D call TRBD1 (5 bases). Germline V gene lookup returns CDR1 SGHRS and CDR2 YFSETQ. The ends were cut back, 5 bases at V and 2 bases at J, with 16 bases in the middle. The CDR3 is 16 amino acids. The CDR3 DNA is TGCGCCAGCAGTCCTGGACAAGCCCGTAACACCGGGGAGCTGTTTTTT. The encoded protein is CASSPGQARNTGELFF.

The rearrangement uses TRBV7-3 and TRBJ2-7; TRBD2 matches 9 bases. In germline, CDR1 is SGHTA, CDR2 FQGTGA. Trimming cost V 8 bases and J 2 bases; bases outside gene matches: 7. The CDR3 sequence is 14 residues long. The CDR3 reads CASSEGGGAYEQYF. The CDR3 DNA reads TGTGCCAGCTCGGAGGGCGGGGGGGCCTACGAGCAGTACTTC. Together with reference TRBV7-3 and TRBJ2-7, the CDR3 gives the full variable domain: GAGVSQTPSNKVTEKGKYVELRCDPISGHTALYWYRQSLGQGPEFLIYFQGTGAADDSGLPNDRFFAVRPEGSVSTLKIQRTERGDSAVYLCASSEGGGAYEQYFGPGTRLTVT.

The chain links TRBV28 to TRBJ1-5; 8 bases align to TRBD1. V lost 5 bases and J lost 2; bases outside the gene matches: 8. Germline V CDR1 and CDR2: MDHEN, SYDVKM. The CDR3 has 16 residues. This CDR3 reads CASSAAQGGGNQPQHF. For the CDR3, the DNA is TGTGCCAGCAGTGCAGCACAGGGGGGAGGCAATCAGCCCCAGCATTTT.

The chain recombines TRBV12-5 with TRBJ1-5; tentative D call: TRBD1 (5 bases). The CDR3 consists of 14 residues. V was shortened by 6 bases and J by 6 bases, with 15 bases between the two germline ends. Germline V lookup: CDR1 LGHNT, CDR2 FRNRAP. This CDR3 is CASGPQVPGQPQHF. In nucleotides, the CDR3 is TGTGCTAGTGGCCCACAGGTTCCCGGTCAGCCCCAGCATTTT.

The chain combines TRBV2 with TRBJ2-1, with TRBD2 as a possible D gene (5 bases). Trimming pared 7 bases from V and 4 bases from J, leaving 17 bases between. The CDR3 runs to 15 residues. CDR1 SNHLY and CDR2 FYNNEI come from the germline V gene. CDR3 region: CASTPGSGEYNEQFF. The DNA of the CDR3 is TGTGCCAGCACCCCGGGGAGCGGAGAATACAATGAGCAGTTCTTC.

The genes are TRBV5-1 and TRBJ2-7, with TRBD1 matching over 11 bases. V lost 0 bases and J lost 6; bases outside the gene matches: 2. The CDR3 totals 14 residues. From germline, CDR1 is SGHRS and CDR2 YFSETQ. The CDR3 DNA reads as TGCGCCAGCAGCTTGGTTGGGACAGGGGGCGAGCAGTACTTC. Translation gives CASSLVGTGGEQYF.

V usage is TRBV7-8 and J usage is TRBJ2-1, with D uncertain. The germline V gene encodes CDR1 SGHVS and CDR2 FQNEAQ. The CDR3 is 14 residues long. V lost 7 bases to trimming and J lost 0 bases, with 10 bases between them. The CDR3 spells CASTQVSSYNEQFF. DNA of the CDR3: TGTGCCAGCACTCAGGTGAGCTCCTACAATGAGCAGTTCTTC.

The sample holds one count of this clone. V gene TRBV10-1 combines with J gene TRBJ2-3; 7 bases map to TRBD1. Germline CDR1 WNHNN, CDR2 SYGVQD (reference sequence). The CDR3 runs 16 residues. Trimming removed 5 bases from V and 1 base from J; junction bases left unmatched: 9. The CDR3: CASSPTDRSGTDTQYF. CDR3 DNA: TGCGCCAGCAGTCCGACGGACAGGAGTGGCACAGATACGCAGTATTTT.

The gene calls are TRBV2 and TRBJ1-1; no reliable D call. The CDR3 is made up of 13 amino acids. Looked up from germline, CDR1 is SNHLY and CDR2 is FYNNEI. V lost 8 bases and J 0 bases, leaving 10 bases between the germline ends. The CDR3 nucleotides read TGTGCCAGCCGGGGAGTTATGAACACTGAAGCTTTCTTT. This encodes CASRGVMNTEAFF.

The chain joins TRBV19 to TRBJ2-5, with 7 bases identical to TRBD1. V dropped 3 bases and J dropped 2; count of bases not matched to a gene: 6. This CDR3 has 15 residues. In germline, CDR1 is LNHDA, CDR2 SQIVND (reference sequence). In DNA form, the CDR3 reads TGTGCCAGTAGTATCGCTAGGGGGCGGCAAGAGACCCAGTACTTC. It encodes CASSIARGRQETQYF.

The CDR3 sequence: CASRSVTGGYEQYF. The DNA for the CDR3 is TGTGCCAGCCGGTCTGTGACAGGGGGCTACGAGCAGTACTTC. The chain couples TRBV11-3 to TRBJ2-7; 9 bases fit TRBD1. Germline V gene sequence: CDR1 SGHNT, CDR2 YENEEA. Trimming removed 8 bases from V and 3 bases from J; junction bases left unmatched: 8. The CDR3 is 14 amino acids. The full variable domain, its missing parts supplied by reference TRBV11-3 and TRBJ2-7, is EAGVVQSPRYKIIEKKQPVAFWCNPISGHNTLYWYLQNLGQGPELLIRYENEEAVDDSQLPKDRFSAERLKGVDSTLKIQPAELGDSAVYLCASRSVTGGYEQYFGPGTRLTVT.

The chain is built from TRBV11-2 and TRBJ2-2, with TRBD1 identical over 8 bases. The CDR3 totals 16 residues. The trim removed 5 bases at V and 2 bases at J, leaving 7 bases unmatched. The germline V gene has CDR1 SGHAT and CDR2 FQNNGV. CDR3 loop: CASSQTGQGNTGELFF. CDR3 DNA sequence: TGTGCCAGCAGCCAGACCGGACAGGGAAACACCGGGGAGCTGTTTTTT.

This rearrangement joins TRBV18 to TRBJ1-2, with D hard to call. The CDR3 runs 13 residues. The germline CDR1 and CDR2 sequences are KGHSH and LQKENI. The ends were cut back, 0 bases at V and 6 bases at J, with 8 bases in the middle. CDR3 nucleotides: TGTGCCAGCTCACCACCGTCAGCGGATGGCTACACCTTC. Protein product: CASSPPSADGYTF.

The chain couples TRBV7-2 to TRBJ1-4; D is perhaps TRBD1 (5 bases). Germline lookup yields CDR1 SGHTA and CDR2 FQGNSA. Between the trimmed V and J ends, which lost 3 bases and 2 bases, there was a span of 10 bases. The CDR3 has 15 residues. The CDR3 protein is CASSFQGGTNEKLFF. CDR3 nucleotides: TGTGCCAGCAGCTTCCAGGGAGGGACTAATGAAAAACTGTTTTTT.

This clone came up a few times. V usage is TRBV10-3 and J usage is TRBJ2-7; 12 nucleotides line up with TRBD2. The CDR3 loop spans 13 amino acids. The germline V gene has CDR1 ENHRY and CDR2 SYGVKD. V lost 10 bases to trimming and J lost 2 bases; unmatched junction nucleotides: 3. The CDR3, as DNA: TGTGCCACGGGACTAGCGGGCACCTACGAGCAGTACTTC. Translating it yields CATGLAGTYEQYF.

V usage is TRBV28 and J usage is TRBJ1-4; no clear D. CDR3 length: 13 amino acids. V was trimmed by 9 bases and J by 3 bases, leaving 11 bases between them. Germline V gene sequence: CDR1 MDHEN, CDR2 SYDVKM. The CDR3 protein is CARVRGPNEKLFF. The CDR3 region has the DNA TGTGCCAGGGTGCGAGGGCCTAATGAAAAACTGTTTTTT.